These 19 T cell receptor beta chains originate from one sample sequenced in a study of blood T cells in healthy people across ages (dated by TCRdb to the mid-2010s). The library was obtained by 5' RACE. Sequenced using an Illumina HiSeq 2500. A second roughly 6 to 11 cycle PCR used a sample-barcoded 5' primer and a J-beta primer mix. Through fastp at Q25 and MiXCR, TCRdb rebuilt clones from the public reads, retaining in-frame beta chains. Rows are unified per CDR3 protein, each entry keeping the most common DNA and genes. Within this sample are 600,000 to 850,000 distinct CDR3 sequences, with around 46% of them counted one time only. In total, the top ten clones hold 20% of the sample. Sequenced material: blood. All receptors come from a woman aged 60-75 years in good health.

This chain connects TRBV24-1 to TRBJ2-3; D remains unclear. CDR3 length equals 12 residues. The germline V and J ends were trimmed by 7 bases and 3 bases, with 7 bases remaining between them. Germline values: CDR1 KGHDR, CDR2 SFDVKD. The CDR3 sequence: CATRGITDTQYF. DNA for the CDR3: TGTGCCACCAGGGGAATAACAGATACGCAGTATTTT.

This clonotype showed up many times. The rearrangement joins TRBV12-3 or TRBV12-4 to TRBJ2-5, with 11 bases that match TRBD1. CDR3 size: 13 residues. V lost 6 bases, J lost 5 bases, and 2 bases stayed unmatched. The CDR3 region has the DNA TGTGCCAGCAGAGGACAGGGGGCGGAGACCCAGTACTTC. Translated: CASRGQGAETQYF.

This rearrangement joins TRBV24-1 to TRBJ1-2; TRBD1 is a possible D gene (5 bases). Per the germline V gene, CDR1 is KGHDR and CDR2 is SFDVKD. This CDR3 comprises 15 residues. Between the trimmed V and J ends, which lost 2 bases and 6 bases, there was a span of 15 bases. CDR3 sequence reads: CATSDSSGTRNGYTF. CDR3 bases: TGTGCCACCAGTGATTCCTCCGGGACCCGGAATGGCTACACCTTC.

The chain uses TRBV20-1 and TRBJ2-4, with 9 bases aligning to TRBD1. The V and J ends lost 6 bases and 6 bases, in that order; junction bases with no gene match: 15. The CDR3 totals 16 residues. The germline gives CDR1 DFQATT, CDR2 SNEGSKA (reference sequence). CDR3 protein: CSATRAGTGTGNIQYF. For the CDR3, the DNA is TGCAGTGCCACTAGGGCCGGGACAGGGACTGGAAACATTCAGTACTTC.

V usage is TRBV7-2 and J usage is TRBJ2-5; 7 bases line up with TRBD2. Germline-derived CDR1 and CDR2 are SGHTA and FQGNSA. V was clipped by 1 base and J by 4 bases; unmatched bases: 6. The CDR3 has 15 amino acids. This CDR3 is CASSLVGGPRETQYF. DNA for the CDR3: TGTGCCAGCAGCTTAGTGGGAGGGCCGCGAGAGACCCAGTACTTC.

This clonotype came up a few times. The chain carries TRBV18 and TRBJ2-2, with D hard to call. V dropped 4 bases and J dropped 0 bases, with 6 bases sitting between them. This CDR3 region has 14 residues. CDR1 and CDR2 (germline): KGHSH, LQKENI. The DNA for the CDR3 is TGTGCCAGCTCACGCGGCTCGAACACCGGGGAGCTGTTTTTT. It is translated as CASSRGSNTGELFF. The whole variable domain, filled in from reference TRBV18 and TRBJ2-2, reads NAGVMQNPRHLVRRRGQEARLRCSPMKGHSHVYWYRQLPEEGLKFMVYLQKENIIDESGMPKERFSAEFPKEGPSILRIQQVVRGDSAAYFCASSRGSNTGELFFGEGSRLTVL.

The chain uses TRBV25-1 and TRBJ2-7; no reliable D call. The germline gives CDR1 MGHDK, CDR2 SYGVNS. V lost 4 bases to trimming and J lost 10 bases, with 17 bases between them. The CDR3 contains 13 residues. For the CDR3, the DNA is TGTGCCAGCAGTGGAACCGGGCAAGATACCCAGTACTTC. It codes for CASSGTGQDTQYF.

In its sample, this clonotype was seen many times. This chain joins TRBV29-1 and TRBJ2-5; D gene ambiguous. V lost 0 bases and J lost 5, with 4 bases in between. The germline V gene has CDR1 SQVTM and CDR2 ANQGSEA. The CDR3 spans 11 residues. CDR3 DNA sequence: TGCAGCGTTGAAGATCTCGAGACCCAGTACTTC. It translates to CSVEDLETQYF.

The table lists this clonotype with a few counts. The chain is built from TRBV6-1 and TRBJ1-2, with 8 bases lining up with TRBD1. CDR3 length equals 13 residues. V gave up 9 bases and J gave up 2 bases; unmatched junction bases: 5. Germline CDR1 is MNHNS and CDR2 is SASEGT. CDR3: CASIWTGNYGYTF. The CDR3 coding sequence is TGTGCCAGTATCTGGACAGGGAACTATGGCTACACCTTC.

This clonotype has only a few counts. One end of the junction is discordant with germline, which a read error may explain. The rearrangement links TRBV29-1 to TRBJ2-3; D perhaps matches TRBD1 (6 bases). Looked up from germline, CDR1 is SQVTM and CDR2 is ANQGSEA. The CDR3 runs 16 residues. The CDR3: CSVEGLQGSRTDTQYF. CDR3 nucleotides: TGCAGCGTCGAAGGGCTACAGGGAAGTCGCACAGATACGCAGTATTTT.

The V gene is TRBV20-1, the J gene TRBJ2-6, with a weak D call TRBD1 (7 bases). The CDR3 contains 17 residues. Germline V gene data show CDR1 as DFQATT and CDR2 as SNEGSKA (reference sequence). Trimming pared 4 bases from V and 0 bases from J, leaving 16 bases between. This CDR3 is CSAKGRDSYSGANVLTF. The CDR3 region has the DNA TGCAGTGCTAAAGGGCGGGACAGTTACTCTGGGGCCAACGTCCTGACTTTC.

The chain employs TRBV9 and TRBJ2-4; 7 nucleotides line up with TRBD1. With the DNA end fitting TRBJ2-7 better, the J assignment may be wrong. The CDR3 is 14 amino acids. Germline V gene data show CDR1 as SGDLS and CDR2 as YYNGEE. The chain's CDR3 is CASSPSTGRDEQYF. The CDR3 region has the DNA TGTGCCAGCAGCCCGTCGACAGGGCGGGACGAGCAGTACTTC.

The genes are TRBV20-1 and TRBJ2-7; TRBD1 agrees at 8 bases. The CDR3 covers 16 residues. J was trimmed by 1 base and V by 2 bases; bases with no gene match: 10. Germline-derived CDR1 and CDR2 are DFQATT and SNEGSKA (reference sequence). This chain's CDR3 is CSARPPLGTGSYEQYF. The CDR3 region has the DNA TGCAGTGCTAGACCTCCATTGGGGACAGGTTCCTACGAGCAGTACTTC.

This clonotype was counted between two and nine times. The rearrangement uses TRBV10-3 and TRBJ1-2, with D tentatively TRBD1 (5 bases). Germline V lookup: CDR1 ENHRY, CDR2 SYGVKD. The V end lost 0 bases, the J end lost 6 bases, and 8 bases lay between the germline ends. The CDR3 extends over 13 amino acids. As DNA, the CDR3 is TGTGCCATCAGTGAGTCAGGGGCCGATGGCTACACCTTC. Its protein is CAISESGADGYTF.

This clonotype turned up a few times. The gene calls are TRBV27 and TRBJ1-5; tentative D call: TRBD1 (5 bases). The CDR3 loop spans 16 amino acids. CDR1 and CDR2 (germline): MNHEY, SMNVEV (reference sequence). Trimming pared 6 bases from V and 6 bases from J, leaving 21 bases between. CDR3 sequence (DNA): TGTGCCAGCAGCCTCCGGGACCCCAAGTGGGGTCAGCCCCAGCATTTT. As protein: CASSLRDPKWGQPQHF.

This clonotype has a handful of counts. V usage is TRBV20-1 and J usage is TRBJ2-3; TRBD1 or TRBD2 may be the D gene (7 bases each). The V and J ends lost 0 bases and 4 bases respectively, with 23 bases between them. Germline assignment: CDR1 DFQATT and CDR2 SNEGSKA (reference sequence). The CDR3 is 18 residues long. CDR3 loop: CSARDPTQGGLRADTQYF. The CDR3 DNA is TGCAGTGCTAGAGATCCTACCCAGGGGGGGCTGAGGGCAGATACGCAGTATTTT.

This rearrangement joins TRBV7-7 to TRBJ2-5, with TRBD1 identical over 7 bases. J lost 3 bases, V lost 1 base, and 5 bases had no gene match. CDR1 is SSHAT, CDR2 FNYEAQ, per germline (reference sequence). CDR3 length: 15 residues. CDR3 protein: CASSLGLGTEETQYF. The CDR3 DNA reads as TGTGCCAGCAGCTTAGGGCTAGGGACAGAAGAGACCCAGTACTTC.

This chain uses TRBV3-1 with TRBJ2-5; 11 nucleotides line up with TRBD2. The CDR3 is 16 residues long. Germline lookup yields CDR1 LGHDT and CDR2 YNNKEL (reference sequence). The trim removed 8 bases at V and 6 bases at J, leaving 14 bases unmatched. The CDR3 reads CASEFGTSGLVKTQYF. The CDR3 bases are TGTGCCAGCGAATTCGGGACTAGCGGTCTGGTGAAGACCCAGTACTTC.

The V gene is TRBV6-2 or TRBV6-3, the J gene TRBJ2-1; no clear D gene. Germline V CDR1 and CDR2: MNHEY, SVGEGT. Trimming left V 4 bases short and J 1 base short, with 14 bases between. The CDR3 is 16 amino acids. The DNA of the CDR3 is TGTGCCAGCAGTTCCCTGAAGGGCTCTTCCTACAATGAGCAGTTCTTC. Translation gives CASSSLKGSSYNEQFF.